Listed below are T cell receptor beta chains from one sample, sequenced in a study of blood T cells in healthy people across ages. A single record per CDR3 protein comes from TCRdb applying MiXCR to the 5' RACE reads. The data show around 1,700,000 distinct CDR3 sequences, approximately 28% seen once. Sequenced input: blood. These receptor sequences come from a woman younger than 45 in good health. CDR3s include the opening cysteine and the closing phenylalanine or tryptophan. Each record gives: V gene, D gene, clone size, J gene, CDR3 DNA, CDR3 protein. The D gene is left open where the match is weak. A row's size may be missing; if present it is once, few, many or a size class.

V: TRBV5-1
D: .
size: few
J: TRBJ2-3
DNA: TGCGCCAGCAGCTTGGAGGGGGGCATGTCAGATACGCAGTATTTT
CDR3: CASSLEGGMSDTQYF

V: TRBV20-1
D: .
size: many
J: TRBJ2-1
DNA: TGCAGTGCTAGAGACCCGCGGGGAGGATACAATGAGCAGTTCTTC
CDR3: CSARDPRGGYNEQFF

V: TRBV7-2
D: .
size: .
J: TRBJ2-3
DNA: TGTGCCAGCAGCTTTGCGATTACAGATACGCAGTATTTT
CDR3: CASSFAITDTQYF

V: TRBV27
D: TRBD2
size: few
J: TRBJ2-7
DNA: TGTGCCAGCAGTTACACTAGCGGGACGGACGAGCAGTACTTC
CDR3: CASSYTSGTDEQYF

V: TRBV12-3/TRBV12-4
D: .
size: .
J: TRBJ1-4
DNA: TGTGCCAGCAGCGGGGGGCAGGCTAATGAAAAACTGTTTTTT
CDR3: CASSGGQANEKLFF

V: TRBV28
D: TRBD2
size: .
J: TRBJ2-7
DNA: TGTGCCAGCGAATCTCCGGGGGGAGCGTCTTACGAGCAGTACTTC
CDR3: CASESPGGASYEQYF

V: TRBV12-3/TRBV12-4
D: TRBD1
size: once
J: TRBJ2-7
DNA: TGTGCCAGCACCTACAGGGGGTCTCACGAGCAGTACTTC
CDR3: CASTYRGSHEQYF

V: TRBV9
D: .
size: many
J: TRBJ2-1
DNA: TGTGCCAGCAGCGTCCTCAGGGGCCCCCCCAATGAGCAGTTCTTC
CDR3: CASSVLRGPPNEQFF

V: TRBV6-6
D: .
size: .
J: TRBJ1-2
DNA: TGTGCCAGCGGTTACGCGGCATCCTCTAACTATGGCTACACCTTC
CDR3: CASGYAASSNYGYTF

V: TRBV7-6
D: TRBD2
size: .
J: TRBJ2-3
DNA: TGTGCCAGCAGCTTAGCTGCGGGAGGGAACACAGATACGCAGTATTTT
CDR3: CASSLAAGGNTDTQYF

V: TRBV6-2/TRBV6-3
D: .
size: many
J: TRBJ2-7
DNA: TGTGCCAGCAGGCAGTCGGTCGGCTACGAGCAGTACTTC
CDR3: CASRQSVGYEQYF

V: TRBV7-8
D: TRBD1
size: few
J: TRBJ1-5
DNA: TGTGCCAGCAGTCACAGGGGGCCGCGGGGAGATCAGCCCCAGCATTTT
CDR3: CASSHRGPRGDQPQHF

V: TRBV21-1
D: .
size: .
J: TRBJ2-7
DNA: TGTGCCAGCAGCAAAGTAGAAGCCAGCGGGGGTAACTACGAGCAGTACTTC
CDR3: CASSKVEASGGNYEQYF

V: TRBV10-3
D: .
size: many
J: TRBJ2-1
DNA: TGTGCCATCAGTGAAGGGTTTGAGCAGTTCTTC
CDR3: CAISEGFEQFF

V: TRBV15
D: .
size: .
J: TRBJ2-7
DNA: TGTGCCACTAGCCGGGACCGGGTCCTCGAGCAGTACTTC
CDR3: CATSRDRVLEQYF

V: TRBV29-1
D: .
size: few
J: TRBJ2-5
DNA: TGCAGCGTTTTGGATTCAGCTTACCCAGAGACCCAGTACTTC
CDR3: CSVLDSAYPETQYF

V: TRBV29-1
D: .
size: few
J: TRBJ2-5
DNA: TGCAGCGTCAGACCGGGGCGAGGCGAGACCCAGTACTTC
CDR3: CSVRPGRGETQYF

V: TRBV5-1
D: .
size: few
J: TRBJ2-1
DNA: TGCGCCAGCAGCTTGATAGCCGACAAACCCAATGAGCAGTTCTTC
CDR3: CASSLIADKPNEQFF

V: TRBV15
D: TRBD1
size: few
J: TRBJ1-6
DNA: TGCGCCACCAGCAGAGATCGCAACAGGGGAAGGTCCTCACCCCTCCACTTT
CDR3: CATSRDRNRGRSSPLHF

V: TRBV7-2
D: TRBD1
size: few
J: TRBJ2-7
DNA: TGTGCCAGCAGCTTCTCCGGGACAGGGATTAACGAGCAGTACTTC
CDR3: CASSFSGTGINEQYF

V: TRBV20-1
D: TRBD2
size: few
J: TRBJ2-1
DNA: TGCAGTGCTAGAGATATGGGGGAGGGTTACAATGAGCAGTTCTTC
CDR3: CSARDMGEGYNEQFF